The 24 T cell receptor beta chains below were found in one sample sequenced in a study of blood T cell repertoires in COVID-19. Clones were sequenced by immunoSEQ multiplex PCR, and TCRdb holds only the in-frame ones, with some missing. The sample holds 150,000 to 200,000 clones, about 88% seen once. The sequencing sample was made of peripheral blood. All receptors come from a man aged 35-49 years with active or convalescent COVID-19.

CDR3 in DNA: TGTGCCTGGAGTGGTCAACTAGCGGGAGGTGGAGCAGATACGCAGTATTTT. Residues: CAWSGQLAGGGADTQYF. The V and J genes are TRBV30 and TRBJ2-3, with 12 bases fitting TRBD2. The CDR3 is 17 residues long. The trim removed 1 base at V and 4 bases at J, leaving 9 bases unmatched. Germline loops: CDR1 GTSNPN, CDR2 SVGIG (reference sequence).

The chain joins TRBV7-9 to TRBJ1-1; TRBD1 is a possible D gene (5 bases). CDR3 size: 14 residues. CDR1 is SEHNR, CDR2 FQNEAQ, per germline (reference sequence). The V end was cut by 7 bases, the J end by 5 bases, with 17 bases between. The CDR3 bases are TGTGCCAGCAAGACACCCGGGGGAAGTACTGAAGCTTTCTTT. Its translation is CASKTPGGSTEAFF.

The V gene is TRBV5-1, the J gene TRBJ2-7, with TRBD2 matching 10 bases. The CDR3 has 14 residues. V was pared by 5 bases and J by 3 bases, with 5 bases of the junction left unmatched. Germline V gene lookup returns CDR1 SGHRS and CDR2 YFSETQ. The CDR3, as DNA: TGCGCCAGCAGTAGGACTAGCGGAAACTACGAGCAGTACTTC. Its protein is CASSRTSGNYEQYF.

The chain recombines TRBV18 with TRBJ2-7; 9 nucleotides agree with TRBD1. The CDR3 has 16 amino acids. The germline CDR1 and CDR2 sequences are KGHSH and LQKENI. The V gene end was trimmed by 6 bases and the J gene end by 5 bases; junction bases not matched to a gene: 14. CDR3 bases: TGTGCCAGCTCGCTAAAGGCCGGGACAGGGTCTAACGAGCAGTACTTC. Translation gives CASSLKAGTGSNEQYF.

The chain recombines TRBV30 with TRBJ2-5, with 9 bases fitting TRBD2. This CDR3 comprises 13 residues. V dropped 4 bases and J dropped 2; count of bases not matched to a gene: 2. Germline CDR1 reads GTSNPN; CDR2 reads SVGIG (reference sequence). CDR3 loop: CAWTSGAQETQYF. CDR3 DNA sequence: TGTGCCTGGACTAGCGGGGCACAAGAGACCCAGTACTTC.

This chain uses TRBV5-4 with TRBJ2-7; possible D gene TRBD1, 6 bases. The CDR3 loop spans 16 amino acids. Germline V lookup: CDR1 SGHNT, CDR2 YYREEE (reference sequence). With 2 bases removed from V and 7 bases from J, the gap between germline ends came to 22 bases. CDR3 loop: CASSFLIGATGGEQYF. CDR3 sequence (DNA): TGTGCCAGCAGCTTTTTAATTGGGGCGACAGGAGGTGAGCAGTACTTC.

The rearrangement joins TRBV29-1 to TRBJ2-1, with TRBD2 identical over 9 bases. The length of the CDR3 is 13 residues. V trimming: 3 bases; J trimming: 9 bases; junction bases outside the gene matches: 6. Per germline, CDR1 SQVTM and CDR2 ANQGSEA. The CDR3 loop is CSVEGAGGGEQFF. The CDR3 DNA is TGCAGCGTTGAGGGTGCGGGAGGGGGTGAGCAGTTCTTC.

This chain joins TRBV9 and TRBJ1-4, with D possibly being TRBD1 (5 bases). This CDR3 comprises 15 residues. The ends were cut back, 2 bases at V and 7 bases at J, with 15 bases in the middle. CDR1 and CDR2 (germline): SGDLS, YYNGEE. CDR3 sequence: CASSVTGTGGEKLFF. In DNA, the CDR3 is TGTGCCAGCAGCGTTACCGGGACGGGGGGTGAAAAACTGTTTTTT.

This clone was observed a single time. The V gene is TRBV6-5, the J gene TRBJ1-1; weak D call: TRBD1 (5 bases). V shed 6 bases and J shed 11 bases, with 19 bases lying between them. Germline V gene data show CDR1 as MNHEY and CDR2 as SVGAGI. The CDR3 has 13 amino acids. The CDR3 protein is CASSRGEEFGAFF. CDR3 DNA sequence: TGTGCCAGCAGCCGGGGGGAGGAGTTCGGGGCTTTCTTT.

The chain uses TRBV13 and TRBJ2-7; 8 bases line up with TRBD1. The CDR3 consists of 16 residues. CDR1 PRHDT and CDR2 FYEKMQ come from the germline V gene (reference sequence). The V gene end was trimmed by 5 bases and the J gene end by 5 bases; junction bases not matched to a gene: 14. The CDR3 spells CASSPPRTGFFHEQYF. CDR3 DNA sequence: TGTGCCAGCAGCCCTCCCAGGACAGGGTTCTTTCACGAGCAGTACTTC.

In this sample, this clone turned up a few times. The chain carries TRBV28 and TRBJ1-2; TRBD1 aligns across 9 bases. The CDR3 extends over 12 amino acids. Per the germline V gene, CDR1 is MDHEN and CDR2 is SYDVKM. J gave up 4 bases and V 9 bases, and 3 bases lay outside the gene matches. The chain's CDR3 is CASMTGGYGYTF. Here the CDR3 DNA reads TGTGCCAGTATGACAGGGGGCTATGGCTACACCTTC.

The table lists this clone with a few counts. The J gene is TRBJ1-1, the V gene TRBV4-1; a weak D match, TRBD1 (5 bases). CDR1 is MGHRA, CDR2 YSYEKL, per germline. Deletions cut 0 bases from V and 0 bases from J, with 14 bases between. This CDR3 spans 17 amino acids. The CDR3 spells CASSQDRGRGLNTEAFF. The CDR3 DNA follows: TGCGCCAGCAGCCAAGATCGTGGGAGGGGACTGAACACTGAAGCTTTCTTT.

This clone has only one observation. The same CDR3 is also encoded by other DNA sequences in this sample. This chain connects TRBV29-1 to TRBJ2-3; 9 bases line up with TRBD2. The CDR3 is 14 residues long. Germline V gives CDR1 SQVTM, CDR2 ANQGSEA. CDR3 loop: CSANSGRNTDTQYF. CDR3 coding DNA: TGCAGTGCCAATAGCGGGAGAAACACAGATACGCAGTATTTT.

This clone was counted between two and nine times. V gene TRBV30 combines with J gene TRBJ1-6; 9 bases are a match to TRBD1. Germline V CDR1 and CDR2: GTSNPN, SVGIG (reference sequence). V dropped 0 bases and J dropped 9; count of bases not matched to a gene: 6. The CDR3 runs 15 residues. The CDR3 nucleotides read TGTGCCTGGAGTGTACGGGGACAGGGAGGTTCACCCCTCCACTTT. Translated: CAWSVRGQGGSPLHF.

The chain carries TRBV4-2 and TRBJ1-1; 8 bases align to TRBD1. V gave up 5 bases and J gave up 2 bases; unmatched junction bases: 13. This CDR3 is 17 amino acids long. Per the germline V gene, CDR1 is LGHNA and CDR2 is YNFKEQ. This CDR3 reads CASSVGSGGQVNTEAFF. The DNA of the CDR3 is TGTGCCAGCAGCGTAGGTTCAGGGGGCCAAGTAAACACTGAAGCTTTCTTT.

The chain carries TRBV7-8 and TRBJ2-3; 8 bases map to TRBD2. The germline V gene encodes CDR1 SGHVS and CDR2 FQNEAQ. The junction had 15 bases not matched to a gene; V was cut back by 1 base and J by 0 bases. CDR3 length: 20 residues. The CDR3 loop is CASSLVRVAGRSSSTDTQYF. CDR3 in DNA: TGTGCCAGCAGCTTAGTTCGCGTAGCGGGGAGGTCTTCTAGCACAGATACGCAGTATTTT.

The chain joins TRBV5-1 to TRBJ2-7; 8 positions match TRBD2. The CDR3 loop spans 16 amino acids. In germline, CDR1 is SGHRS, CDR2 YFSETQ. V shed 1 base, J shed 3 bases, and the junction held 9 bases outside the gene matches. In DNA, the CDR3 is TGCGCCAGCAGCTTGTACTCGGCGGGAGGTGGCTACGAGCAGTACTTC. It yields the protein CASSLYSAGGGYEQYF.

V gene TRBV6-5 combines with J gene TRBJ1-6, with TRBD1 identical over 7 bases. The J segment lost 6 bases and the V segment lost 5 bases, leaving 7 bases of the junction unmatched. The CDR3 contains 15 residues. Per the germline V gene, CDR1 is MNHEY and CDR2 is SVGAGI. CDR3 DNA sequence: TGTGCCAGCAGTCCGGGGACAGTTGGTAATTCACCCCTCCACTTT. Translated: CASSPGTVGNSPLHF.

This clone was counted a single time. The chain combines TRBV5-1 with TRBJ2-1; 11 nucleotides match TRBD2. This CDR3 spans 16 amino acids. With 7 bases clipped from V and 0 bases from J, the junction kept 6 bases outside the gene matches. Germline loops: CDR1 SGHRS, CDR2 YFSETQ. The CDR3 DNA follows: TGCGCCAGCGGGACTAGCGGACTGAGCTCCTACAATGAGCAGTTCTTC. The encoded protein is CASGTSGLSSYNEQFF.

V usage is TRBV5-5 and J usage is TRBJ2-2; 9 bases line up with TRBD1. This CDR3 contains 15 residues. V gave up 2 bases and J gave up 5 bases; unmatched junction bases: 4. The germline V gene has CDR1 SGHKS and CDR2 YYEKEE (reference sequence). In DNA, the CDR3 is TGTGCCAGCAGCTTCCCCGGGACAGGGACCGGGGAGCTGTTTTTT. Its protein product is CASSFPGTGTGELFF. The variable domain in full, with the rest retrieved from reference TRBV5-5 and TRBJ2-2, is DAGVTQSPTHLIKTRGQQVTLRCSPISGHKSVSWYQQVLGQGPQFIFQYYEKEERGRGNFPDRFSARQFPNYSSELNVNALLLGDSALYLCASSFPGTGTGELFFGEGSRLTVL.

The chain joins TRBV25-1 to TRBJ1-2; D gene uncertain. V was shortened by 5 bases and J by 2 bases, with 12 bases between the two germline ends. Germline CDR1 is MGHDK and CDR2 is SYGVNS. The CDR3 runs 14 residues. The CDR3: CASSTEPTNYGYTF. The CDR3 DNA reads TGTGCCAGCAGTACGGAGCCGACGAACTATGGCTACACCTTC.

There are a few counts of this clone. J is TRBJ1-2 and V is TRBV5-1; TRBD1 might be the D (5 bases). The V gene's germline CDR1 is SGHRS and CDR2 YFSETQ. V was cut by 1 base and J by 6 bases, with 13 bases left in between. This CDR3 region has 14 residues. The CDR3 DNA reads TGCGCCAGCAGCTTGCTGGGGCATGGGGATGGCTACACCTTC. Its protein product is CASSLLGHGDGYTF.

The chain links TRBV27 to TRBJ1-5, with 10 bases lining up with TRBD1. This CDR3 spans 15 amino acids. V shed 5 bases, J shed 6 bases, and the junction held 7 bases outside the gene matches. Germline values: CDR1 MNHEY, CDR2 SMNVEV (reference sequence). The CDR3 sequence: CASSPGQGGFQPQHF. In DNA form, the CDR3 reads TGTGCCAGCAGTCCAGGACAGGGGGGTTTTCAGCCCCAGCATTTT.

V gene TRBV12-3 or TRBV12-4 combines with J gene TRBJ1-1; possible D gene TRBD1, 5 bases. The CDR3 is made up of 13 amino acids. The germline V and J ends were trimmed by 3 bases and 0 bases, with 5 bases remaining between them. As DNA, the CDR3 is TGTGCCAGCAGTTTGGGGCTGAACACTGAAGCTTTCTTT. This sequence encodes CASSLGLNTEAFF.